This T cell receptor beta chain was identified in a study of blood T cell repertoires in COVID-19. Background on the study: COVID-19 samples, acute and convalescent, were from the United States, Italy and Spain. Nucleic acid was either cDNA or gDNA, and it came from T cells, B-cell-depleted T cells, or PBMCs.

Germline V gene sequence: CDR1 SEHNR, CDR2 FQNEAQ (reference sequence). With 1 base removed from V and 8 bases from J, the gap between germline ends came to 11 bases. The CDR3 covers 14 residues. TCRdb keeps only in-frame clones here, not all; method: immunoSEQ multiplex PCR. Among about 50,000 clones listed, roughly 82% were seen once. This receptor was obtained from a woman aged 60-70 years with acute or convalescent COVID-19. This chain joins TRBV7-9 and TRBJ1-4; possible D gene TRBD1, 6 bases. The source material was peripheral blood. The CDR3 loop is CASSLGRGMEKLFF. The CDR3 bases are TGTGCCAGCAGCTTAGGCAGGGGTATGGAAAAACTGTTTTTT.